The clone carrying this T cell receptor beta chain was seen more than once but under ten times. The antigen is not known. A second about 7 to 12 cycle PCR used barcoded and J-beta primers. MiXCR, run by TCRdb on the 5' RACE reads, gives a single entry per CDR3 protein. The sample contains some 1.5 million distinct CDR3 sequences, 28% of which appear only once. This specimen belongs to a study of blood T cells in healthy people across ages. Trimming removed 6 bases from V and 0 bases from J, with 16 bases in between. Looked up from germline, CDR1 is SQVTM and CDR2 is ANQGSEA. This CDR3 is built from 15 residues. Findings and caveats of the study: Unsorted PBMC material precluded a definitive naive versus antigen-experienced comparison.

The source material was blood. This rearrangement joins TRBV29-1 to TRBJ2-3; D unclear. This TCR was sampled from a woman in her thirties in good health. The CDR3 sequence: CSVHLYTKSTDTQYF. The CDR3 nucleotides are TGCAGCGTACACCTTTATACTAAGAGCACAGATACGCAGTATTTT.